Each of the 12 T cell receptor beta chains below was sequenced from the same sample in a study of cytomegalovirus exposure and HLA in healthy donors. It was with 60 Vbeta and 13 Jbeta primers that the PCR ran. Assay used: immunoSEQ multiplex PCR; TCRdb lists only in-frame clones, some missing. The repertoire holds 180,000 or so clones, with 82% as singletons. Sample: PBMCs. The receptors come from a male donor in good health and CMV-seronegative.

This rearrangement joins TRBV29-1 to TRBJ2-3; D uncertain. This CDR3 is built from 13 residues. The germline V gene has CDR1 SQVTM and CDR2 ANQGSEA. The V end lost 2 bases, the J end lost 1 base, and 7 bases lay between the germline ends. The CDR3 nucleotides read TGCAGCGTTGAACTTACAGGCACAGATACGCAGTATTTT. Protein sequence: CSVELTGTDTQYF.

The chain is built from TRBV4-1 and TRBJ2-3; TRBD2 might be the D (6 bases). The germline CDR1 and CDR2 sequences are MGHRA and YSYEKL. The V end was cut by 0 bases, the J end by 2 bases, with 21 bases between. The CDR3 contains 19 residues. The CDR3 loop reads CASSQDFLGLRDLTDTQYF. CDR3 DNA: TGCGCCAGCAGCCAAGATTTTCTCGGGTTGCGGGACCTCACAGATACGCAGTATTTT.

This chain links TRBV9 with TRBJ2-5; 8 nucleotides align to TRBD2. The CDR3 is made up of 15 amino acids. Unmatched junction bases numbered 3, after V lost 0 bases and J lost 2 bases. Germline V lookup: CDR1 SGDLS, CDR2 YYNGEE. CDR3 sequence: CASSVGLAKQETQYF. CDR3 nucleotide sequence: TGTGCCAGCAGCGTAGGACTAGCGAAACAAGAGACCCAGTACTTC.

This chain uses TRBV28 with TRBJ1-2, with D possibly matching TRBD1 (5 bases). The germline V and J ends were trimmed by 2 bases and 4 bases, with 17 bases remaining between them. In germline, CDR1 is MDHEN, CDR2 SYDVKM. The CDR3 has 16 residues. Written as DNA, the CDR3 is TGTGCCAGCAGTTTAGCACCGGGACTCCTAACCTATGGCTACACCTTC. It yields the protein CASSLAPGLLTYGYTF.

This clone appeared a few times. The chain joins TRBV18 to TRBJ2-5; TRBD2 matches at 7 bases. J was trimmed by 3 bases and V by 3 bases; bases with no gene match: 7. CDR3 length: 15 amino acids. Germline CDR1 reads KGHSH; CDR2 reads LQKENI. CDR3 in DNA: TGTGCCAGCTCACCGCGAGCAGCGGGGAAAGAGACCCAGTACTTC. Encoded protein: CASSPRAAGKETQYF.

The chain employs TRBV12-1 and TRBJ2-2; the DNA was not compared with TRBD2, the D call given in the table. TRBV12-1 is given as a pseudogene. The CDR3 is 15 residues long. The CDR3, as DNA: TGTGCCAGCAGCGGTCCGGGACTAGTATCCGGGGAGCTGTTTTTT. Its protein is CASSGPGLVSGELFF.

The V call is TRBV6-5, the J call TRBJ1-1; tentative D call: TRBD1 (6 bases). Germline loops: CDR1 MNHEY, CDR2 SVGAGI. This CDR3 region has 12 residues. V was pared by 2 bases and J by 11 bases, with 12 bases between. The CDR3: CASSYQQGPAFF. CDR3 sequence (DNA): TGTGCCAGCAGTTACCAGCAGGGGCCGGCTTTCTTT.

The chain is built from TRBV28 and TRBJ1-2; D may be TRBD1 (6 bases). Germline-derived CDR1 and CDR2 are MDHEN and SYDVKM. The CDR3 runs 12 residues. V was shortened by 6 bases and J by 1 base, with 6 bases between the two germline ends. The CDR3 here is CASRDSNYGYTF. The CDR3 DNA is TGTGCCAGCAGGGACAGTAACTATGGCTACACCTTC.

The rearrangement joins TRBV6-5 to TRBJ1-1; 10 nucleotides align to TRBD1. V shed 5 bases, J shed 5 bases, and the junction held 5 bases outside the gene matches. The CDR3 covers 14 residues. Germline CDR1 and CDR2: MNHEY and SVGAGI. CDR3 amino acids: CASSGDRGGTEAFF. The DNA of the CDR3 is TGTGCCAGCAGTGGGGACAGGGGTGGAACTGAAGCTTTCTTT.

V usage is TRBV7-2 and J usage is TRBJ1-1; 7 bases match TRBD1. This CDR3 contains 13 residues. Germline loops: CDR1 SGHTA, CDR2 FQGNSA. V shed 9 bases and J 0 bases; nucleotides not matched to a gene: 4. For the CDR3, the DNA is TGTGCCAGTCAGACAGGGATGAACACTGAAGCTTTCTTT. It specifies CASQTGMNTEAFF.

V gene TRBV7-3 combines with J gene TRBJ2-3; D perhaps matches TRBD2 (5 bases). The CDR3 spans 16 residues. Germline assignment: CDR1 SGHTA and CDR2 FQGTGA. Deletions cut 0 bases from V and 3 bases from J, with 13 bases between. CDR3 protein: CASSLTARTGTDTQYF. The CDR3 DNA reads TGTGCCAGCAGCTTAACGGCCCGGACGGGGACAGATACGCAGTATTTT.

The chain links TRBV20-1 to TRBJ2-1; no firm D call. CDR1 is DFQATT and CDR2 is SNEGSKA in the germline V gene (reference sequence). With 5 bases removed from V and 7 bases from J, the gap between germline ends came to 9 bases. The CDR3 is 11 amino acids. DNA of the CDR3: TGCAGTGCTCGGTCTAGGAATGAGCAGTTCTTC. Translation gives CSARSRNEQFF.